This T cell receptor beta chain originates from a study of tumor-infiltrating lymphocytes in primary liver carcinoma. Study background: Tumors were staged T1-T3 N0M0 and measured 4.2 to 10 cm across. Productive TCRbeta read counts per sample ran from roughly 3.5 to 7 million and were similar across tissue types.

Ten or more counts support this clonotype. Its cognate antigen is unknown. Total RNA (approximately 500 ng) served as template for TCR beta cDNA synthesis primed by a constant-region primer. TCR beta libraries came from three nested multiplex PCR rounds using slightly modified ARM-PCR. Researchers ran the first two PCR rounds for roughly 10 cycles each with TRBV1-TRBV30 forward primers and a C-beta reverse primer. From the multiplex PCR reads, TCRdb called clonotypes with MiXCR, one entry per CDR3 protein. Counted here are more than 30,000 distinct CDR3 sequences, roughly 75% occurring once; the ten biggest clones make up about 35%. CDR3 length: 12 amino acids. Trimming took 5 bases from V and 9 from J, leaving 11 bases between them. Germline V lookup: CDR1 SGHTA, CDR2 FQGTGA. Findings and caveats of the study: The top-250-clone fraction was significantly higher in tumors than in blood (p = 0.039).

Total RNA and DNA came together from about 21-30 mg of bulk tissue without cell sorting. Donors underwent surgery for histopathologically diagnosed primary liver carcinoma. J is TRBJ2-1 and V is TRBV7-3; D not certain. This TCR came from a man aged 40-49 years with primary liver carcinoma and hepatitis B virus infection. The sequencing input was tumor-adjacent normal liver tissue. The CDR3 reads CASSRGRSEQFF. CDR3 nucleotide sequence: TGTGCCAGCAGCCGAGGACGTAGTGAGCAGTTCTTC. The full variable domain, rest sourced from reference TRBV7-3 and TRBJ2-1, is GAGVSQTPSNKVTEKGKYVELRCDPISGHTALYWYRQSLGQGPEFLIYFQGTGAADDSGLPNDRFFAVRPEGSVSTLKIQRTERGDSAVYLCASSRGRSEQFFGPGTRLTVL.